The sequence of this T cell receptor (beta chain) was determined in a study of OX40 agonist ivuxolimab in advanced cancers. The study in broad terms: The costimulatory receptor OX40 (CD134) was targeted by ivuxolimab, a fully human IgG2 agonistic monoclonal antibody. Intravenous ivuxolimab was administered to patients every 2 weeks at six dose levels: 0.01, 0.1, 0.3, 1.5, 3 and 10 mg/kg. Of the 50 or so patients in dose escalation, about 19 had hepatocellular carcinoma, around 15 had melanoma, 9 had renal cell carcinoma and 9 had head and neck cancer. The dose-escalation cohort was 80% to 90% male with a mean age of 60 years, ranging from roughly 23 to 90. Patients were allowed to have had prior anti-PD-1, anti-PD-L1 or anti-CTLA-4 therapy, and around 37% of the dose-escalation patients had previously received checkpoint inhibitors. Partial responses occurred in three dose-escalation patients: two with cutaneous melanoma and one with hepatocellular carcinoma. Peripheral TCRbeta sequencing was intended to test whether TCR sequence diversity was altered and clonal T-cell expansion was caused by ivuxolimab. The paper describes the monotherapy dose-escalation part (N ≈ 51 patients) of the phase I trial of ivuxolimab.

The full study reports these points: At doses of 0.1 to 3.0 mg/kg, clonal expansion of both CD4+ and CD8+ blood T cells was observed from baseline to week 6. The antigen specificity of the peripheral T cells that underwent clonal expansion was not determined. In the 0.1-3.0 mg/kg groups, partial responders were among the patients with the lowest normalized peripheral clonal expansion, particularly in CD8+ T cells. After ivuxolimab, expanded clones were on average more numerous among CD8+ T cells than among CD4+ T cells. Low levels of normalized T-cell clonal expansion were also seen in some patients who did not respond.

The trial excluded patients who had a history of autoimmune disease or were on systemic immunosuppression. Peripheral blood for TCR sequencing was collected from all dose cohorts at baseline, on cycle 4 day 1, and on cycle 7 day 1. Samples were obtained from an open-label, multicenter, first-in-human phase I dose-escalation trial of ivuxolimab. Adults with locally advanced or metastatic melanoma, renal cell carcinoma, hepatocellular carcinoma or head and neck squamous cell carcinoma were enrolled in the trial. Before TCR sequencing, CD4+ T cells and CD8+ T cells were sorted from peripheral blood as separate populations. In the case of this clone: Its antigen specificity is not known. Qualities for individual bases were not recorded, and no much larger clone is one base off.

V sheds 2 bases and J sheds 3 bases, leaving 11 bases between their ends. According to the germline V gene, CDR1 reads SGHRS and CDR2 reads YFSETQ. The CDR3 sequence holds 15 residues, the cysteine and phenylalanine included. Only CDR3 DNA is held: 45 bases, read in frame from base 1. Genomic DNA was isolated from the sorted cells so that the TCRbeta CDR3 region could be sequenced. TCRbeta CDR3 regions were sequenced using the immunoSEQ Assay. TCRdb limited this immuneACCESS table to in-frame rearrangements with V and J called. A share of clones is missing; checked studies link under half to unresolved V genes, and the rest is unexplained. For this sample there are tens of thousands of clones; roughly 86% appear just once. 6.5% of the sample rests with the top ten.

The sequencing used CD4+ or CD8+ T cells sorted from blood, collected in a trial of the OX40 agonist ivuxolimab. The sequence derives from an adult with an advanced solid tumor such as melanoma, head and neck, liver or kidney cancer. The V and J segments used are TRBV5-1 and TRBJ1-4; no confident D gene assignment can be made. The CDR3 protein sequence reads: CASSLLGGSNEKLFF. The sequenced DNA is TGCGCCAGCAGCTTACTCGGTGGATCTAATGAAAAACTGTTTTTT.